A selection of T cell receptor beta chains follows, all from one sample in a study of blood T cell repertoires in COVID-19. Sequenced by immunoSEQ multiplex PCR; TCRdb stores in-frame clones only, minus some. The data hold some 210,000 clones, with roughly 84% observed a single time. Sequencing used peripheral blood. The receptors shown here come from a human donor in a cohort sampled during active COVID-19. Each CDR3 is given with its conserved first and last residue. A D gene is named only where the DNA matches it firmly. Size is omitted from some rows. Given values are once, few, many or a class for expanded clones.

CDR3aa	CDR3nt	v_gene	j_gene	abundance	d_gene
CASSQDSGLKETQYF	TGTGCCAGCAGCCAAGATTCGGGGTTAAAAGAGACCCAGTACTTC	TRBV3-1/TRBV3-2	TRBJ2-5	.	.
CASSDYEQFF	TGTGCCAGCTCCGACTATGAGCAGTTCTTC	TRBV11-2	TRBJ2-1	.	.
CASSQVFSGSVGELFF	TGTGCCAGCAGCCAAGTTTTTAGCGGGAGTGTCGGGGAGCTGTTTTTT	TRBV14	TRBJ2-2	.	TRBD2
CAWSVGAGVYEQYF	TGTGCCTGGAGCGTGGGGGCGGGGGTCTACGAGCAGTACTTC	TRBV30	TRBJ2-7	once	.
CASSLDRTVSQETQYF	TGTGCCAGCAGCTTGGACAGGACGGTTTCCCAAGAGACCCAGTACTTC	TRBV5-4	TRBJ2-5	.	.
CASSPSDRRISGNTIYF	TGTGCCAGCAGCCCTTCGGACAGGCGGATTTCTGGAAACACCATATATTTT	TRBV7-9	TRBJ1-3	.	TRBD1
CASSLFSMNTEAFF	TGTGCCAGCAGTTTATTTTCCATGAACACTGAAGCTTTCTTT	TRBV28	TRBJ1-1	.	.
CASSIGPGEYQPQHF	TGTGCCAGTAGTATAGGTCCAGGGGAGTATCAGCCCCAGCATTTT	TRBV19	TRBJ1-5	.	.
CAISESSGGITDTQYF	TGTGCCATCAGTGAGTCGTCAGGGGGGATCACAGATACGCAGTATTTT	TRBV10-3	TRBJ2-3	.	.
CASSLSQQPQHF	TGTGCCAGCAGTTTATCCCAACAGCCCCAGCATTTT	TRBV28	TRBJ1-5	.	.
CASTSVGDRGYGYTF	.	TRBV19	TRBJ1-2	few	.
CASSPNWGLGAFF	TGTGCCAGCAGTCCCAATTGGGGGCTTGGGGCTTTCTTT	TRBV12-3/TRBV12-4	TRBJ1-1	.	.
CASSPAGPLGSYNEQFF	TGCGCCAGCAGCCCCGCCGGCCCCCTAGGCTCCTACAATGAGCAGTTCTTC	TRBV5-1	TRBJ2-1	.	.
CASSFWQNTEAFF	TGTGCCAGCAGTTTTTGGCAGAACACTGAAGCTTTCTTT	TRBV12-3/TRBV12-4	TRBJ1-1	.	.
CASKQGQDGLSEQYF	TGTGCCAGCAAACAGGGGCAAGACGGGTTGTCCGAGCAGTACTTC	TRBV2	TRBJ2-7	.	TRBD1
CASSEEADYGYTF	TGTGCCAGCAGTGAGGAGGCCGACTATGGCTACACCTTC	TRBV2	TRBJ1-2	.	.
CASGRDTIYGYTF	TGCGCCAGCGGTCGGGACACTATCTATGGCTACACCTTC	TRBV5-1	TRBJ1-2	.	.
CASTRYGQPQHF	TGTGCCAGCACCAGGTACGGTCAGCCCCAGCATTTT	TRBV28	TRBJ1-5	once	.
CASSLTSLAGSYNEQFF	TGTGCCAGCAGCTTAACCTCGCTAGCGGGATCCTACAATGAGCAGTTCTTC	TRBV7-3	TRBJ2-1	.	TRBD2
CASSLRIDWDKIYEQYF	TGTGCCAGCAGCTTAAGGATTGATTGGGACAAGATCTACGAGCAGTACTTC	TRBV7-2	TRBJ2-7	.	.
CASKSGVDGGEQFF	TGTGCCAGCAAATCAGGGGTCGATGGGGGTGAGCAGTTCTTC	TRBV2	TRBJ2-1	.	.